This T cell receptor beta chain was obtained from a study of Tregs in tolerant kidney transplant recipients. Clones were read by immunoSEQ multiplex PCR, and TCRdb kept only the in-frame ones, dropping some. The table shows roughly 80,000 clones, with roughly 90% occurring only once. Germline-derived CDR1 and CDR2 are SEHNR and FQNEAQ (reference sequence). Trimming pared 4 bases from V and 1 base from J, leaving 16 bases between. The CDR3 loop spans 16 amino acids. The nonmyeloablative bone marrow transplants came from related graft donors, with transient mixed chimerism. Thawed PBMCs were FACS-sorted into unstimulated CD4+CD25+CD127- regulatory T cells, CD4+CD25- non-regulatory cells, CD4 and CD8 cells.

The genes are TRBV7-9 and TRBJ1-2; possible D gene TRBD1, 6 bases. This TCR came from a human patient who received a combined kidney and bone marrow transplant. Some of these T cells may belong to the graft donor. The starting material was CD4+ T cells from blood (PBMCs), obtained 24 months after the transplant. CDR3 DNA sequence: TGTGCCAGCAGCTCAGTCCATAAACAGGGTAACTATGGCTACACCTTC. Translating it yields CASSSVHKQGNYGYTF.